In its sample, the clone carrying this TCR beta chain ranks as medium-sized. Trimming cost V 4 bases and J 0 bases; bases outside gene matches: 12. CDR1 is DFQATT, CDR2 SNEGSKA, per germline (reference sequence). The CDR3 extends over 16 amino acids. Multiplex PCR amplified TCR beta CDR3 with 32 V and 13 J primers. TCRdb reanalysed the multiplex PCR reads using MiXCR and keeps one entry per CDR3 protein. Of fewer than 7,000 distinct CDR3 sequences in the sample, roughly a fifth were seen once. These data originate in a study of immune heterogeneity within non-small cell lung tumors. Per sample, around 0.55 ug of bulk tumor genomic DNA was the template used. Surgeons took several biopsies per primary tumor, spaced far apart, during surgery. Surgery that was curative in intent was performed on patients with untreated, newly diagnosed non-small cell lung cancer. It was newly diagnosed non-small cell lung cancer patients having surgery with curative intent who served as donors.

The chain recombines TRBV20-1 with TRBJ2-7, with 7 bases aligning to TRBD2. This TCR derives from a female donor with non-small cell lung cancer. Sequencing was performed on lung tumor tissue. CDR3 DNA sequence: TGCAGTGCTATGGGGACTAACGCAAAACCCTCCTACGAGCAGTACTTC. It yields the protein CSAMGTNAKPSYEQYF.